This entry lists 20 T cell receptor beta chains sequenced from one sample in a study of T cell repertoires in cytomegalovirus infection. TCRdb analysed the reads with MiXCR anew, one entry per CDR3 protein. The data contain 450,000 to 550,000 distinct CDR3 sequences, about 15% of them singletons. The specimen was CD8+ T cells from PBMCs. These receptors all come from a human donor in good health (CMV status not recorded). Some clones in this sample may be carry-over from other donors' samples.

Worth noting for this clonotype: The CDR3 end shows no conserved phenylalanine or tryptophan, and so a read error is likely. V usage is TRBV7-6 and J usage is TRBJ2-1; 7 bases line up with TRBD1. CDR3 size: 17 residues. Germline lookup yields CDR1 SGHVS and CDR2 FNYEAQ. The trim removed 5 bases at V and 0 bases at J, leaving 10 bases unmatched. This CDR3 is CASSQAWTGSSYNEQFL. CDR3 DNA sequence: TGTGCCAGCAGCCAAGCCTGGACAGGTAGCTCCTACAATGAGCAGTTCTTA.

The chain couples TRBV12-3 or TRBV12-4 to TRBJ1-2; weak D call: TRBD1 (6 bases). V lost 3 bases and J lost 6, with 11 bases in between. The CDR3 totals 13 residues. The chain's CDR3 is CASSLDSWDGYTF. The CDR3 DNA follows: TGTGCCAGCAGTTTGGACAGTTGGGATGGCTACACCTTC.

This clonotype was observed many times. The V and J genes are TRBV27 and TRBJ2-7, with TRBD1 as a possible D gene (6 bases). This CDR3 has 14 residues. Germline V lookup: CDR1 MNHEY, CDR2 SMNVEV (reference sequence). Deletions cut 2 bases from V and 2 bases from J, with 10 bases between. The CDR3 spells CASSLRQEAYEQYF. CDR3 coding DNA: TGTGCCAGCAGTTTAAGACAGGAAGCCTACGAGCAGTACTTC.

This clonotype was detected a few times. The chain links TRBV19 to TRBJ2-2; either TRBD1 or TRBD2 may supply D (6 bases each). The germline V gene encodes CDR1 LNHDA and CDR2 SQIVND (reference sequence). CDR3 length equals 14 residues. Trimming removed 7 bases at V and 3 bases at J, with 12 bases between. The CDR3 nucleotides are TGTGCCAGTAAGGGGGGAACCTACACCGGGGAGCTGTTTTTT. Its translation: CASKGGTYTGELFF.

This clonotype was picked up many times. The chain recombines TRBV7-6 with TRBJ2-7; 7 bases are a match to TRBD1. From germline, CDR1 is SGHVS and CDR2 FNYEAQ. The V gene end was trimmed by 5 bases and the J gene end by 3 bases; junction bases not matched to a gene: 10. This CDR3 has 15 residues. The CDR3 DNA sequence: TGTGCCAGCAGCCCCGTCGGGACAGAATTCTACGAGCAGTACTTC. Translating gives CASSPVGTEFYEQYF.

A note on this clonotype: This may come from a read error, since a much larger clone is one base off. The final CDR3 position lacks the conserved phenylalanine or tryptophan, pointing to a likely read error. This chain connects TRBV5-8 to TRBJ2-5; 11 bases agree with TRBD2. The J segment lost 2 bases and the V segment lost 4 bases, leaving 16 bases of the junction unmatched. CDR1 SGHTS and CDR2 YDEGEE come from the germline V gene. The length of the CDR3 is 19 residues. This CDR3 reads CASSHGLAGQTALQETQYL. The CDR3 DNA is TGTGCCAGCAGCCACGGACTAGCGGGCCAAACCGCTCTTCAAGAGACCCAGTACTTA.

This clonotype turned up a few times. The genes are TRBV4-1 and TRBJ2-7; the D gene is possibly TRBD1 (6 bases). Germline V gene data show CDR1 as MGHRA and CDR2 as YSYEKL. Trimming removed 0 bases at V and 5 bases at J, with 8 bases between. The CDR3 length is 13 residues. CDR3 residues: CASSQEQGNEQYF. The DNA of the CDR3 is TGCGCCAGCAGCCAAGAACAGGGAAACGAGCAGTACTTC.

This clonotype appeared many times. The V call is TRBV12-5, the J call TRBJ1-5; 7 bases line up with TRBD1. The CDR3 has 13 residues. J gave up 7 bases and V 6 bases, and 6 bases lay outside the gene matches. Germline CDR1 is LGHNT and CDR2 is FRNRAP. CDR3 DNA: TGTGCTAGTGGCACAGGGGAGAGCCAGCCCCAGCATTTT. It translates to CASGTGESQPQHF.

This clonotype occurred many times. CDR3 sequence (DNA): TGTGCCAGCAGTTCATTATCAGGCGGACAGGCGAAAAGAAACACCATATATTTT. Protein: CASSSLSGGQAKRNTIYF. The rearrangement joins TRBV28 to TRBJ1-3; 7 bases line up with TRBD1. The CDR3 sequence is 18 residues long. J lost 5 bases, V lost 4 bases, and 17 bases had no gene match. Looked up from germline, CDR1 is MDHEN and CDR2 is SYDVKM.

This clonotype has ten or more counts. The J gene is TRBJ2-2, the V gene TRBV24-1, with TRBD1 matching 8 bases. The CDR3 totals 14 residues. CDR1 and CDR2 (germline): KGHDR, SFDVKD. The junction had 7 bases not matched to a gene; V was cut back by 12 bases and J by 2 bases. In nucleotides, the CDR3 is TGTGCCTCAACGGACAGGGATAACACCGGGGAGCTGTTTTTT. Translating gives CASTDRDNTGELFF.

The rearrangement joins TRBV4-2 to TRBJ1-4; D is unresolved. V was shortened by 0 bases and J by 8 bases, with 13 bases between the two germline ends. CDR1 is LGHNA and CDR2 is YNFKEQ in the germline V gene. The CDR3 consists of 15 residues. The chain's CDR3 is CASSQERFSYEKLFF. The CDR3 region has the DNA TGTGCCAGCAGCCAAGAGAGATTCTCCTACGAAAAACTGTTTTTT.

This clonotype has more than one count but fewer than ten. The chain carries TRBV7-7 and TRBJ1-2; D uncertain. Germline V gene data show CDR1 as SSHAT and CDR2 as FNYEAQ (reference sequence). The length of the CDR3 is 16 residues. The V end was cut by 6 bases, the J end by 3 bases, with 20 bases between. As DNA, the CDR3 is TGTGCCAGCAGTCGTTTGGAGAGCCGTCTGGACTATGGCTACACCTTC. This gives the protein CASSRLESRLDYGYTF. Full variable domain (rest looked up from reference TRBV7-7 and TRBJ1-2): GAGVSQSPRYKVTKRGQDVTLRCDPISSHATLYWYQQALGQGPEFLTYFNYEAQPDKSGLPSDRFSAERPEGSISTLTIQRTEQRDSAMYRCASSRLESRLDYGYTFGSGTRLTVV.

Many counts were recorded for this clonotype. The CDR3 DNA is TGTGCCAGCAGCTTCCGGGGGCAGACTGGAAACACCATATATTTT. It specifies CASSFRGQTGNTIYF. The chain is built from TRBV7-2 and TRBJ1-3, with TRBD1 as a possible D gene (6 bases). The V gene's germline CDR1 is SGHTA and CDR2 FQGNSA. The CDR3 covers 15 residues. The V gene lost 3 bases and the J gene lost 2 bases, with 11 bases spanning the gap.

Comments on this clonotype: Relative to the germline gene, one junction end is altered; a read error may explain this. The chain recombines TRBV19 with TRBJ2-3, with TRBD2 matching over 14 bases. The length of the CDR3 is 18 residues. CDR1 LNHDA and CDR2 SQIVND come from the germline V gene (reference sequence). CDR3 sequence reads: CASSIALGLAGDADTPYF. For the CDR3, the DNA is TGTGCCAGTAGTATCGCATTGGGACTAGCGGGGGACGCAGATACGCCGTATTTT.

This clonotype occurred many times. The gene calls are TRBV10-3 and TRBJ1-3; D gene unclear. The CDR3 loop spans 16 amino acids. Looked up from germline, CDR1 is ENHRY and CDR2 is SYGVKD. The V and J ends lost 6 bases and 0 bases respectively, with 15 bases between them. The CDR3 reads CAIRRQTKSSGNTIYF. CDR3 DNA sequence: TGTGCCATCAGGCGTCAAACTAAGAGCTCTGGAAACACCATATATTTT.

This clonotype was seen more than once but under ten times. The chain is built from TRBV9 and TRBJ2-3; tentative D call: TRBD2 (5 bases). Trimming took off 0 bases at V and 3 bases at J, with 14 bases between the two ends. This CDR3 region has 16 residues. The germline V gene has CDR1 SGDLS and CDR2 YYNGEE. The CDR3, as DNA: TGTGCCAGCAGCGTAGCGGCCAACGGGGTGACAGATACGCAGTATTTT. Protein sequence: CASSVAANGVTDTQYF.

This clonotype was seen a handful of times. This chain joins TRBV27 and TRBJ1-6; 9 bases agree with TRBD1. J gave up 8 bases and V 6 bases, and 5 bases lay outside the gene matches. This CDR3 comprises 14 residues. Per the germline V gene, CDR1 is MNHEY and CDR2 is SMNVEV (reference sequence). The CDR3 spells CASRDRGDYSPLHF. In nucleotides, the CDR3 is TGTGCCAGCAGAGACAGGGGGGATTATTCACCCCTCCACTTT.

This clonotype was picked up many times. V gene TRBV2 combines with J gene TRBJ1-3; 9 bases line up with TRBD1. The junction had 3 bases not matched to a gene; V was cut back by 6 bases and J by 0 bases. Germline CDR1 is SNHLY and CDR2 is FYNNEI. CDR3 length equals 15 residues. CDR3 DNA sequence: TGTGCCAGCAGAGGGGACAGGGACTCTGGAAACACCATATATTTT. Its translation is CASRGDRDSGNTIYF.

There are many counts of this clonotype. V and J are TRBV6-1 and TRBJ1-4, with D possibly matching TRBD1 (6 bases). The CDR3 spans 17 residues. V gave up 6 bases and J gave up 0 bases, with 17 bases separating them. Germline V lookup: CDR1 MNHNS, CDR2 SASEGT. The chain's CDR3 is CASSFDRLNATNEKLFF. The CDR3 region has the DNA TGTGCCAGCAGCTTCGACAGGCTCAATGCAACTAATGAAAAACTGTTTTTT.

This clonotype was observed many times. This chain connects TRBV15 to TRBJ2-3, with a weak D call TRBD1 (6 bases). The V end lost 0 bases, the J end lost 2 bases, and 12 bases lay between the germline ends. The CDR3 contains 16 residues. CDR1 and CDR2 from the germline V gene are LNHNV and YYDKDF (reference sequence). The CDR3 DNA reads as TGTGCCACCAGCAGAGATCGGCAGGGGTACACAGATACGCAGTATTTT. This encodes CATSRDRQGYTDTQYF.